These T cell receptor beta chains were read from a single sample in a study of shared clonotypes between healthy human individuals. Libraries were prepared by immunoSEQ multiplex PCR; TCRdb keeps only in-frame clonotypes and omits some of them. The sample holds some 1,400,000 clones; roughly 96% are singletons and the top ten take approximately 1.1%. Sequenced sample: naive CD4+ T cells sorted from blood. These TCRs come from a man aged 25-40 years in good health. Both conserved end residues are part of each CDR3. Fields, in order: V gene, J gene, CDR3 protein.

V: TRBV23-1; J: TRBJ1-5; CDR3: CASSPHRDDQPQHF
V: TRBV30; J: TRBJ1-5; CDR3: CAWSQTGNQPQHF
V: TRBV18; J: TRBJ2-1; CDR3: CASSPVAGSYNEQFF
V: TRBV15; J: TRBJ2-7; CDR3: CATSRPGLASNEQYF
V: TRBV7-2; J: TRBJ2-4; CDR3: CASSLGRGREPKNIQYF
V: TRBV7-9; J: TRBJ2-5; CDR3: CASTPGAGQETQYF
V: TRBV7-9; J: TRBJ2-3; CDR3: CPPSSRQYF
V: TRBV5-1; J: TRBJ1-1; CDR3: CASSGRDGGRTEAFF
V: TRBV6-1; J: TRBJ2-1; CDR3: CASSLRVHEQFF
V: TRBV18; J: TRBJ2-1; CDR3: CASSGIAGSSYNEQFF
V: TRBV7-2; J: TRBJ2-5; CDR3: CASSFRAYQETQYF
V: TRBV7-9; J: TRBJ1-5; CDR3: CASSLVGGGGNQPQHF
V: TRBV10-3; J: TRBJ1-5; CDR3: CAISEGNQPQHF
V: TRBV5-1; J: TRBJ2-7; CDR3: CASSGGTGTGSYEQYF
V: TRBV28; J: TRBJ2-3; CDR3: CASSFGDTQYF
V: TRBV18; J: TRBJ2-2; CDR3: CASSRGLEDTGELFF
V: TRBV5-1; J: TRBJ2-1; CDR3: CARLRTSGSPSPYYYNEQFF
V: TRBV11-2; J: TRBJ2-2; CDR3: CASSSQASAITGELFF
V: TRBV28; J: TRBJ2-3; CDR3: CASSLIGTSLTDTQYF
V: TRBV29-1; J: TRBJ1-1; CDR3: CSVEPPGNTEAFF
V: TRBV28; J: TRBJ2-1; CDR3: CASSQHLGLAVYNEQFF
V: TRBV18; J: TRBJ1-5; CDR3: CASSPDRAGQPQHF
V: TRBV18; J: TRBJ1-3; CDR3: CASSPPGDLGNTIYF
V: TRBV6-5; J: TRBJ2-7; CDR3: CASSRDLASYEQYF
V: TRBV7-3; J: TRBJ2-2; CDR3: CASSLDLNTGELFF
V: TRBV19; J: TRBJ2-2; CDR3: CASSPLPGELFF
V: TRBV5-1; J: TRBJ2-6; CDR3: CASSLFGDSGANVLTF
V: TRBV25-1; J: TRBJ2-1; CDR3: CASSEHSGRGNNEQFF
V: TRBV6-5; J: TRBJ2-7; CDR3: CASSYFGTSGTYEQYF
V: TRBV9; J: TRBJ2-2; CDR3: CASTQRQNTGELFF
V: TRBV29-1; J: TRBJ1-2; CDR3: CSVTQGNYGYTF
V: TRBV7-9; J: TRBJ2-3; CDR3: CASSTGTSADTQYF
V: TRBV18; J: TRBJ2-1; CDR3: CATLGAYNEQFF
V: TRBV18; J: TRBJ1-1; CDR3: CASSPSAGLNTEAFF
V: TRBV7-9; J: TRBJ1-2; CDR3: CASSLAGGNHYGYTF
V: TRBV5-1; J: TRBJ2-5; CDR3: CASSLPTQETQYF
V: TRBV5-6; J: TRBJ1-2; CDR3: CASSLAFTGSGYTF
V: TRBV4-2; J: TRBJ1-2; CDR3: CASSSKDTSIGYTF
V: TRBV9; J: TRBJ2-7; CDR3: CASSVGGGEQYF
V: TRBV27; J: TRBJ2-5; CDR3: CASSPLAGAQETQYF
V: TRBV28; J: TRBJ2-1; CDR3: CASSWGGSSYNEQFF
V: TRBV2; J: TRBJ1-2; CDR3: CASSGDSANYGYTF
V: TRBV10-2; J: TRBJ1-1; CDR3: CASSVQEWNTEAFF
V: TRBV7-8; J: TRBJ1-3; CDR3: CASSLGTGYGNTIYF
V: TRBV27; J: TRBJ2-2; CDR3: CASSLSASGRAFGELFF
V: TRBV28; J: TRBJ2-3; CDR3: CASSPTGTQYF
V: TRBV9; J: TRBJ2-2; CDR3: CASSVRGSGELFF
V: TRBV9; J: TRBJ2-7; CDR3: CASSVVWSKGRDEQYF
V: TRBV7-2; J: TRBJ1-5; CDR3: CASSFDSGNQPQHF
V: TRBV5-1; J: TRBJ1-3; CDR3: CASSRTAGNTIYF
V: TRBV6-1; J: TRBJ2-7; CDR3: CASRVGAYEQYF
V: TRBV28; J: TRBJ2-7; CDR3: CASSYATTSSYEQYF
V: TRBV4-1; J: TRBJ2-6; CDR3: CASSQQGTGANVLTF
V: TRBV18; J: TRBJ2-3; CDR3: CASSPFVGGSTDTQYF
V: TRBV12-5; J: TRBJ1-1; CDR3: CASGLKARAGEAFF
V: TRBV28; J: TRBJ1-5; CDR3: CATLTTVTVNQPQHF
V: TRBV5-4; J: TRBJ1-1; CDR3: CASSRDSYEAFF
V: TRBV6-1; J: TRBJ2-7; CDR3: CASSEGVSRDYEQYF
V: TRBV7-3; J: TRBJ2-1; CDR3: CASSLNPSGRVNYNEQFF
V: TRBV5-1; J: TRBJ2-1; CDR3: CASSLGSTSGRVNEQFF